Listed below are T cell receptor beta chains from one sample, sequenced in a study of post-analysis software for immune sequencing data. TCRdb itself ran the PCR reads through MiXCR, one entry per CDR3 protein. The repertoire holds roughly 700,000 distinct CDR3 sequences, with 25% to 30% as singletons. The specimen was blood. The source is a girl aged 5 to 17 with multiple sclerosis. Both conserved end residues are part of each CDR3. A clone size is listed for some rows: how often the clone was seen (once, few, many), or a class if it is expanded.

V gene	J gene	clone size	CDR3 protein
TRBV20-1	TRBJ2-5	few	CSGGTQETQYF
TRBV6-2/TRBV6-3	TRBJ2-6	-	CASSYSRESGANVLTF
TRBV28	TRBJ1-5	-	CASSFPNRGLKQPQHF
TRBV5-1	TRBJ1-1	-	CASSRDRGMNTEAFF
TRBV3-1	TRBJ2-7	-	CASSQGSEPLYEQYF
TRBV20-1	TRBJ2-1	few	CSARGGTGGGNEQFF
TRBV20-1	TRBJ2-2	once	CSAPTGAGGPPGELFF
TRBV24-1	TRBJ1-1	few	CATSDLMRVGGTEAFF
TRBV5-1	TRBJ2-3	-	CASSPTGLERRGDTQYF
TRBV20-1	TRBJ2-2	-	CSARDKSGANTGELFF
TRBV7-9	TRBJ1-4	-	CASSLGGSRYEKLFF
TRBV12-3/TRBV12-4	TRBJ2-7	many	CASSLEQGPYEQYF
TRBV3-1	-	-	CASSQDLWNEQYF
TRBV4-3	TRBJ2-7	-	CASSQDPSGGYEQYF
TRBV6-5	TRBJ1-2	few	CASSRDSFYGYTF
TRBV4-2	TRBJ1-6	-	CTSSQVRNSPLHF
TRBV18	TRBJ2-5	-	CASSPRQGGVLQETQYF
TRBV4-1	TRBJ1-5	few	CASSPQYQPQHF
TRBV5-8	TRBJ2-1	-	CASSFNGGVNEQFF
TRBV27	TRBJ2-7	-	CASSLKSTTGAYEQYF
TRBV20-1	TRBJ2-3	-	CSARGSSGDMQYF
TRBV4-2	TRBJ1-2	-	CASSQVPTGVYGYTF